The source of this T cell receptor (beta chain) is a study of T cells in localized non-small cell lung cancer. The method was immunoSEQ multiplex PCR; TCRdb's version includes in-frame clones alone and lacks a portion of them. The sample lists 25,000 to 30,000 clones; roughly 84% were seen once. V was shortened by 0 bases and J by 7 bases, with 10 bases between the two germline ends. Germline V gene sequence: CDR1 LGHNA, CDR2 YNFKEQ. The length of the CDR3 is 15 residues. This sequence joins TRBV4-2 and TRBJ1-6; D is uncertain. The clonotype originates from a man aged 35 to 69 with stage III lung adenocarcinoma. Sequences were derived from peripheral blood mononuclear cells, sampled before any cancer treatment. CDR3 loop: CASSQDGPQNSPLHF. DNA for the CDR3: TGTGCCAGCAGCCAAGACGGCCCGCAGAATTCACCCCTCCACTTT.